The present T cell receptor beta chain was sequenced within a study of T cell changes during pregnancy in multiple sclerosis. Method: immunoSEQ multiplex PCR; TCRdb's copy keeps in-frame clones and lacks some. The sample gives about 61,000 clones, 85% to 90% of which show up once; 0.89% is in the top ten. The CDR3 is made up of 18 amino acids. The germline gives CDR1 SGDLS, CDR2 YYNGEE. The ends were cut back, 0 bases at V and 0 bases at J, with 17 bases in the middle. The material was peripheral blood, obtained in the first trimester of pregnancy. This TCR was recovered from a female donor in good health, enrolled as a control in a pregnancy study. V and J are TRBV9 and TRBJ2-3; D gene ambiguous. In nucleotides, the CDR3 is TGTGCCAGCAGCGTAGACCCTCAACTCCTATCTAGCACAGATACGCAGTATTTT. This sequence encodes CASSVDPQLLSSTDTQYF.